The entry that follows covers one T cell receptor beta chain sequence. What it binds is not known. The sample comes from a study of cytomegalovirus exposure and HLA in healthy donors. Germline V gene sequence: CDR1 SGHDT, CDR2 YYEEEE. The CDR3 sequence is 15 residues long. Trimming took 3 bases from V and 4 from J; bases not matched to a gene: 10. PCR amplification relied on 60 Vbeta primers (plus 13 Jbeta primers). TCRdb's table, derived via immunoSEQ multiplex PCR, lists solely in-frame clones and lacks some. This sample's table has fewer than 200,000 clones. The study's findings and limits: A list of about 180 TCR beta chains associated with cytomegalovirus was given.

This receptor was taken from a woman aged 60-70 years in good health and CMV-seronegative. Material: PBMCs. This chain joins TRBV5-6 and TRBJ2-7; 7 positions agree with TRBD1. The chain's CDR3 is CASSSLAQGLYEQYF. The CDR3 DNA follows: TGTGCCAGCAGCTCCTTGGCACAGGGGCTGTACGAGCAGTACTTC.